These 23 T cell receptor beta chains originate from one sample sequenced in a study of T cell responses to AZD1222 COVID-19 vaccine (dated by TCRdb to the early 2020s). Preparation of the library involved the immunoSEQ multiplex PCR assay. What TCRdb holds here is the immuneACCESS table cut down to in-frame rearrangements. Part of the clones is not present; checked against another copy, under half of the missing clones reflect an unresolved V gene, and the others are unexplained. This sample holds more than 65,000 clones; 80% to 90% were observed only once. The top ten constitute more than 3% of the sample. The time point label for this specimen denotes: about 28 days (+/-7) after the second vaccine dose. Sequencing was performed on peripheral blood, taken 28 days after the second AZD1222 dose. The source of these receptors is an adult who received the AZD1222 COVID-19 vaccine.

The gene calls are TRBV3-1 (or the pseudogene TRBV3-2) and TRBJ2-7, with D uncertain. V was trimmed by 0 bases and J by 3 bases, leaving 9 bases between them. The CDR3 is made up of 14 amino acids. The germline V gene has CDR1 LGHDT and CDR2 YNNKEL (reference sequence). CDR3 nucleotides: TGTGCCAGCAGCCAAGATGCTGGGATCTACGAGCAGTACTTC. As protein: CASSQDAGIYEQYF.

The chain carries TRBV6-5 and TRBJ2-1; D is possibly TRBD2 (6 bases). The CDR3 totals 14 residues. Germline V CDR1 and CDR2: MNHEY, SVGAGI. Trimming removed 7 bases at V and 9 bases at J, with 19 bases between. This CDR3 reads CASTVGGGESEQFF. The CDR3 nucleotides read TGTGCCAGCACCGTGGGTGGAGGGGAGAGTGAGCAGTTCTTC.

This chain links TRBV24-1 with TRBJ1-2; 11 bases line up with TRBD1. The V and J ends lost 3 bases and 5 bases, in that order; junction bases with no gene match: 4. The CDR3 totals 15 residues. CDR1 KGHDR and CDR2 SFDVKD come from the germline V gene. Written as DNA, the CDR3 is TGTGCCACCAGTGATAACCGGGACAGGGGGTATGGCTACACCTTC. As protein: CATSDNRDRGYGYTF.

The CDR3 DNA reads as TGTGCCTGGAGTCCAGACGTTTACAATGAGCAGTTCTTC. This encodes CAWSPDVYNEQFF. The V and J genes are TRBV30 and TRBJ2-1; D is undetermined. Germline V gene sequence: CDR1 GTSNPN, CDR2 SVGIG (reference sequence). The CDR3 sequence is 13 residues long. The V gene lost 2 bases and the J gene lost 4 bases, with 9 bases spanning the gap.

The chain joins TRBV28 to TRBJ2-7; 11 bases match TRBD2. The junction had 2 bases not matched to a gene; V was cut back by 4 bases and J by 3 bases. CDR3 length: 14 amino acids. CDR1 is MDHEN, CDR2 SYDVKM, per germline. For the CDR3, the DNA is TGTGCCAGCAGTTCGACTAGCGGGGACTACGAGCAGTACTTC. Amino acids: CASSSTSGDYEQYF.

V and J are TRBV5-1 and TRBJ2-1; TRBD2 matches at 8 bases. J gave up 5 bases and V 4 bases, and 5 bases lay outside the gene matches. This CDR3 comprises 14 residues. The germline CDR1 and CDR2 sequences are SGHRS and YFSETQ. The DNA of the CDR3 is TGCGCCAGCAGCACGGGACTAGGGAACAATGAGCAGTTCTTC. This gives the protein CASSTGLGNNEQFF. The complete variable domain, with remaining parts taken from reference TRBV5-1 and TRBJ2-1, reads KAGVTQTPRYLIKTRGQQVTLSCSPISGHRSVSWYQQTPGQGLQFLFEYFSETQRNKGNFPGRFSGRQFSNSRSEMNVSTLELGDSALYLCASSTGLGNNEQFFGPGTRLTVL.

The CDR3 DNA sequence: TGTGCCAGCAGCCAAGATGCGGGGGGCTTTCCAGATACGCAGTATTTT. Protein product: CASSQDAGGFPDTQYF. The chain carries TRBV4-2 and TRBJ2-3; 8 bases line up with TRBD2. V gave up 0 bases and J gave up 4 bases; unmatched junction bases: 6. Germline V gene data show CDR1 as LGHNA and CDR2 as YNFKEQ. The CDR3 loop spans 16 amino acids.

This chain links TRBV30 with TRBJ2-7; possible D gene TRBD1, 5 bases. The CDR3 extends over 13 amino acids. V was cut by 0 bases and J by 4 bases, with 10 bases left in between. The V gene's germline CDR1 is GTSNPN and CDR2 SVGIG (reference sequence). CDR3 amino acids: CAWSVWGGYEQYF. CDR3 coding DNA: TGTGCCTGGAGTGTTTGGGGCGGATACGAGCAGTACTTC.

The genes are TRBV19 and TRBJ1-3; the match to TRBD1 covers 8 bases. The germline V gene has CDR1 LNHDA and CDR2 SQIVND (reference sequence). Trimming removed 4 bases from V and 1 base from J; junction bases left unmatched: 12. The CDR3 has 18 amino acids. CDR3 loop: CASSTRGQGRSSGNTIYF. The CDR3 DNA sequence: TGTGCCAGTAGTACCCGCGGACAGGGTAGGTCATCTGGAAACACCATATATTTT. The whole variable domain, remainder taken from reference TRBV19 and TRBJ1-3, is DGGITQSPKYLFRKEGQNVTLSCEQNLNHDAMYWYRQDPGQGLRLIYYSQIVNDFQKGDIAEGYSVSREKKESFPLTVTSAQKNPTAFYLCASSTRGQGRSSGNTIYFGEGSWLTVV.

V is TRBV28 and J is TRBJ1-3, with a tentative D call TRBD1 (5 bases). The V end lost 1 base, the J end lost 3 bases, and 13 bases lay between the germline ends. Germline CDR1 reads MDHEN; CDR2 reads SYDVKM. This CDR3 spans 16 amino acids. In DNA, the CDR3 is TGTGCCAGCAGTTTATCCACGGGGGTGGGTGGAAACACCATATATTTT. It specifies CASSLSTGVGGNTIYF.

V and J are TRBV28 and TRBJ1-2, with 7 bases aligning to TRBD1. CDR3 length: 15 residues. The V segment lost 3 bases and the J segment 4 bases; nucleotides outside the gene matches: 8. CDR1 is MDHEN, CDR2 SYDVKM, per germline. CDR3 sequence (DNA): TGTGCCAGCAGTTTTTCGGACAGGACCTTCTATGGCTACACCTTC. Amino acids: CASSFSDRTFYGYTF.

The chain carries TRBV29-1 and TRBJ1-1; tentative D call: TRBD1 (5 bases). Germline assignment: CDR1 SQVTM and CDR2 ANQGSEA. Trimming cost V 6 bases and J 1 base, with 15 bases left between them. The CDR3 totals 14 residues. CDR3 nucleotides: TGCAGCGTAGCCGGAGAGGGGCAGAACACTGAAGCTTTCTTT. Translation gives CSVAGEGQNTEAFF.

V usage is TRBV3-1 (or the pseudogene TRBV3-2) and J usage is TRBJ2-2; TRBD1 matches 7 bases. Germline values: CDR1 LGHDT, CDR2 YNNKEL (reference sequence). V was clipped by 2 bases and J by 7 bases; unmatched bases: 7. The CDR3 is 15 residues long. CDR3 sequence (DNA): TGTGCCAGCAGCCAACGGACAGGTGGGCTCGGGGAGCTGTTTTTT. Amino acids: CASSQRTGGLGELFF.

The chain recombines TRBV18 with TRBJ2-1; 13 bases are shared with TRBD2. The germline gives CDR1 KGHSH, CDR2 LQKENI. The CDR3 is made up of 15 amino acids. After removal of 4 bases from V and 5 bases from J, the junction contained 2 bases not matched to a gene. CDR3 DNA: TGTGCCAGCTCACTCGGACTAGCGGGAGACAATGAGCAGTTCTTC. Amino acid sequence: CASSLGLAGDNEQFF.

This chain links TRBV5-1 with TRBJ1-1; D unclear. V gave up 1 base and J gave up 3 bases, with 7 bases separating them. The V gene's germline CDR1 is SGHRS and CDR2 YFSETQ. This CDR3 is built from 13 residues. The CDR3 DNA is TGCGCCAGCAGCTTGAGCGCCGACACTGAAGCTTTCTTT. Amino acid sequence: CASSLSADTEAFF.

This clone has more than one count but fewer than ten. The chain couples TRBV5-5 to TRBJ1-1; D not certain. CDR1 is SGHKS, CDR2 YYEKEE, per germline (reference sequence). Trimming stripped 2 bases from V and 5 bases from J, with 10 bases between. This CDR3 is 13 amino acids long. CDR3 sequence: CASSFSGRTEAFF. CDR3 coding DNA: TGTGCCAGCAGCTTTTCTGGGAGGACTGAAGCTTTCTTT.

This clone came up many times. This chain joins TRBV28 and TRBJ1-4; the D is unclear. CDR1 MDHEN and CDR2 SYDVKM come from the germline V gene. With 3 bases removed from V and 8 bases from J, the gap between germline ends came to 16 bases. The CDR3 sequence is 15 residues long. The CDR3 nucleotides read TGTGCCAGCAGTTTCGAGGGCGGGAGGCCGGAAAAACTGTTTTTT. This sequence encodes CASSFEGGRPEKLFF.

The J gene is TRBJ1-4, the V gene TRBV15; tentatively, D is TRBD1 (5 bases). This CDR3 contains 14 residues. V gave up 0 bases and J gave up 7 bases, with 9 bases separating them. Germline CDR1 reads LNHNV; CDR2 reads YYDKDF (reference sequence). The CDR3 spells CATSRDGAVEKLFF. The CDR3 DNA reads as TGTGCCACCAGCAGAGATGGGGCGGTTGAAAAACTGTTTTTT.

The sample holds a few counts of this clone. This chain joins TRBV18 and TRBJ1-4; D not certain. The CDR3 contains 13 residues. V shed 3 bases and J shed 8 bases, with 10 bases lying between them. Germline V CDR1 and CDR2: KGHSH, LQKENI. The CDR3 loop is CASSPGMEEKLFF. CDR3 nucleotide sequence: TGTGCCAGCTCACCCGGGATGGAGGAAAAACTGTTTTTT.

V and J are TRBV5-1 and TRBJ2-1; 9 nucleotides align to TRBD1. V shed 5 bases, J shed 4 bases, and the junction held 13 bases outside the gene matches. The germline V gene encodes CDR1 SGHRS and CDR2 YFSETQ. The CDR3 length is 17 residues. This CDR3 reads CASSATSGTGLYNEQFF. CDR3 bases: TGCGCCAGCAGTGCCACTTCCGGGACAGGGCTTTACAATGAGCAGTTCTTC.

The chain has TRBV2 and TRBJ1-5, with D maybe TRBD1 (6 bases). Germline V gives CDR1 SNHLY, CDR2 FYNNEI. CDR3 length equals 15 residues. V lost 9 bases and J 2 bases, leaving 17 bases between the germline ends. CDR3 amino acids: CASSPFWGRNQPQHF. In DNA, the CDR3 is TGTGCCAGTTCTCCTTTTTGGGGGCGCAATCAGCCCCAGCATTTT.

The J gene is TRBJ1-3, the V gene TRBV27, with D maybe TRBD1 (5 bases). CDR1 and CDR2 from the germline V gene are MNHEY and SMNVEV (reference sequence). This CDR3 region has 15 residues. V lost 6 bases and J 0 bases, leaving 12 bases between the germline ends. The CDR3 region has the DNA TGTGCCAGCAGCCCTCAGGGCCTCTCTGGAAACACCATATATTTT. Residues: CASSPQGLSGNTIYF.

V is TRBV2 and J is TRBJ2-5; D is undetermined. CDR3 length: 12 amino acids. V was clipped by 6 bases and J by 7 bases, with 12 bases between them. Germline V gives CDR1 SNHLY, CDR2 FYNNEI. CDR3 sequence reads: CASRPFLMTQYF. CDR3 sequence (DNA): TGTGCCAGCAGACCGTTCCTCATGACCCAGTACTTC.